Below are 31 T cell receptor beta chains sequenced from a single sample in a study of identical twins. Using its own MiXCR run on the 5' RACE reads, TCRdb lists one record per CDR3 protein. The sample lists 300,000 to 400,000 distinct CDR3 sequences; 7% to 9.5% were seen once. The material sequenced was naive T cells sorted from blood. These TCRs come from a woman between 50 and 59 years old in good health.

The chain combines TRBV29-1 with TRBJ2-1; 8 positions agree with TRBD2. Germline V lookup: CDR1 SQVTM, CDR2 ANQGSEA. The CDR3 length is 14 residues. The J segment lost 8 bases and the V segment lost 4 bases, leaving 10 bases of the junction unmatched. The CDR3 loop reads CSVVGRARFDEQFF. Written as DNA, the CDR3 is TGCAGCGTTGTCGGGAGGGCCCGGTTCGATGAGCAGTTCTTC.

The gene calls are TRBV19 and TRBJ1-5; D remains ambiguous. The CDR3 has 14 residues. Germline values: CDR1 LNHDA, CDR2 SQIVND (reference sequence). V dropped 4 bases and J dropped 7 bases, with 14 bases sitting between them. This CDR3 is CASSSLGSGQPQHF. In nucleotides, the CDR3 is TGTGCCAGTAGTAGTTTAGGGTCGGGACAGCCCCAGCATTTT.

The chain couples TRBV12-3 or TRBV12-4 to TRBJ1-1; D is possibly TRBD1 (5 bases). This CDR3 comprises 14 residues. The germline V and J ends were trimmed by 5 bases and 1 base, with 11 bases remaining between them. The CDR3 DNA reads as TGTGCCAGCAGTGGAGTCAGGGCGAACACTGAAGCTTTCTTT. Translated, it gives CASSGVRANTEAFF.

The genes are TRBV27 and TRBJ2-3; 9 positions agree with TRBD2. The ends lost 4 bases at V and 6 bases at J; junction bases unmatched: 14. Per the germline V gene, CDR1 is MNHEY and CDR2 is SMNVEV (reference sequence). The CDR3 spans 17 residues. CDR3 DNA sequence: TGTGCCAGCAGTTCCCTGTTCAGCGGGAGGCCCAAGGATACGCAGTATTTT. Its protein product is CASSSLFSGRPKDTQYF.

CDR3 in DNA: TGTGCCAGCAGACTAGCGGGAGAGCACGAGCAGTACTTC. Encoded protein: CASRLAGEHEQYF. This chain joins TRBV28 and TRBJ2-7; 11 nucleotides align to TRBD2. The CDR3 runs 13 residues. V trimming: 6 bases; J trimming: 5 bases; junction bases outside the gene matches: 3. Germline CDR1 is MDHEN and CDR2 is SYDVKM.

This clonotype was counted between two and nine times. The V call is TRBV6-1, the J call TRBJ2-5; TRBD2 matches 10 bases. Germline trimming cut 8 bases from V and 0 bases from J; bases unmatched to any gene: 9. Germline CDR1 and CDR2: MNHNS and SASEGT. This CDR3 has 16 residues. The DNA for the CDR3 is TGTGCCAGCGGGGCACTAGCGGGGAAATACCAAGAGACCCAGTACTTC. This gives the protein CASGALAGKYQETQYF.

The V call is TRBV4-1, the J call TRBJ2-7, with TRBD2 matching over 7 bases. After removal of 2 bases from V and 6 bases from J, the junction contained 1 base not matched to a gene. Germline CDR1 and CDR2: MGHRA and YSYEKL. The length of the CDR3 is 12 residues. CDR3 protein: CASSQPGGEQYV. In DNA, the CDR3 is TGCGCCAGCAGCCAACCGGGAGGCGAGCAGTACGTC.

This clonotype was seen a handful of times. V is TRBV7-9 and J is TRBJ2-2; no reliable D call. V was shortened by 5 bases and J by 4 bases, with 11 bases between the two germline ends. This CDR3 has 14 amino acids. In germline, CDR1 is SEHNR, CDR2 FQNEAQ (reference sequence). For the CDR3, the DNA is TGTGCCAGCAGCCTTGGAAAAACCACCGGGGAGCTGTTTTTT. The encoded protein is CASSLGKTTGELFF.

There are many counts of this clonotype. The V and J genes are TRBV11-2 and TRBJ2-2; 8 bases are a match to TRBD2. Germline values: CDR1 SGHAT, CDR2 FQNNGV. The CDR3 is 17 residues long. The trim removed 4 bases at V and 4 bases at J, leaving 11 bases unmatched. The CDR3 nucleotides read TGTGCCAGCAGCTACCGCGGCGGGGGGCTGAGCACCGGGGAGCTGTTTTTT. It yields the protein CASSYRGGGLSTGELFF.

This clonotype was found many times. V is TRBV20-1 and J is TRBJ2-7; 16 nucleotides line up with TRBD2. V lost 5 bases to trimming and J lost 0 bases; unmatched junction nucleotides: 10. CDR3 length: 18 amino acids. The germline gives CDR1 DFQATT, CDR2 SNEGSKA (reference sequence). The CDR3 sequence: CSAEAGTSGRGNSYEQYF. As DNA, the CDR3 is TGCAGTGCTGAAGCCGGGACTAGCGGGAGGGGGAACTCCTACGAGCAGTACTTC.

This clonotype has just a few counts. This chain links TRBV11-2 with TRBJ2-3; 9 bases align to TRBD2. J gave up 2 bases and V 1 base, and 4 bases lay outside the gene matches. This CDR3 region has 16 residues. Germline loops: CDR1 SGHAT, CDR2 FQNNGV. DNA of the CDR3: TGTGCCAGCAGCTTAGCTAGCGGGGCGGCCACAGATACGCAGTATTTT. Amino acid sequence: CASSLASGAATDTQYF.

The J gene is TRBJ2-1, the V gene TRBV24-1, with 13 positions matching TRBD2. CDR3 size: 16 residues. Germline loops: CDR1 KGHDR, CDR2 SFDVKD. J was trimmed by 4 bases and V by 4 bases; bases with no gene match: 3. The DNA for the CDR3 is TGTGCCACCAGTGACACTAGCGGGAGGGAGTACAATGAGCAGTTCTTC. Residues: CATSDTSGREYNEQFF.

The rearrangement uses TRBV5-5 and TRBJ2-1; 10 positions match TRBD1. This CDR3 is built from 14 residues. From germline, CDR1 is SGHKS and CDR2 YYEKEE (reference sequence). Germline trimming cut 2 bases from V and 7 bases from J; bases unmatched to any gene: 3. The CDR3 reads CASSFGQGGNEQFF. The CDR3 region has the DNA TGTGCCAGCAGCTTCGGACAGGGGGGAAATGAGCAGTTCTTC.

The J gene is TRBJ2-2, the V gene TRBV7-2; a possible D gene is TRBD2 (5 bases). Germline V gives CDR1 SGHTA, CDR2 FQGNSA. The CDR3 sequence is 17 residues long. The ends were cut back, 6 bases at V and 7 bases at J, with 24 bases in the middle. The DNA for the CDR3 is TGTGCCAGCAGTCCTACCCCTAGCCGAATGGGGAACGGGGAGCTGTTTTTT. Translation: CASSPTPSRMGNGELFF.

A few counts support this clonotype. This rearrangement joins TRBV2 to TRBJ2-2; no reliable D call. Germline V lookup: CDR1 SNHLY, CDR2 FYNNEI. V lost 10 bases to trimming and J lost 2 bases, with 23 bases between them. CDR3 size: 17 residues. CDR3 nucleotide sequence: TGTGCCAAGCGAGGAAAACGAGGCGGAGACAACACCGGGGAGCTGTTTTTT. Protein product: CAKRGKRGGDNTGELFF.

This clonotype was picked up a small number of times. The chain employs TRBV29-1 and TRBJ2-3; D is perhaps TRBD1 (6 bases). The V and J ends lost 5 bases and 4 bases respectively, with 10 bases between them. This CDR3 comprises 12 residues. Germline V gene sequence: CDR1 SQVTM, CDR2 ANQGSEA. CDR3 region: CSVKQGSDTQYF. CDR3 in DNA: TGCAGCGTTAAACAGGGTTCAGATACGCAGTATTTT.

This clonotype was seen a few times. V usage is TRBV7-9 and J usage is TRBJ2-1; TRBD2 is a possible D gene (6 bases). The CDR3 loop spans 15 amino acids. V lost 2 bases and J 4 bases, leaving 12 bases between the germline ends. Germline V CDR1 and CDR2: SEHNR, FQNEAQ (reference sequence). For the CDR3, the DNA is TGTGCCAGCAGCTTACCGGGGGACTCTTACAATGAGCAGTTCTTC. Residues: CASSLPGDSYNEQFF.

This chain uses TRBV20-1 with TRBJ2-1; D is ambiguous. Deletions cut 6 bases from V and 7 bases from J, with 13 bases between. The CDR3 covers 12 residues. Germline V lookup: CDR1 DFQATT, CDR2 SNEGSKA (reference sequence). The CDR3 sequence is CSATRNGNEQFF. In DNA, the CDR3 is TGCAGTGCAACCCGAAATGGGAATGAGCAGTTCTTC.

At least ten counts were recorded for this clonotype. V and J are TRBV6-1 and TRBJ1-2; TRBD1 matches at 8 bases. The trim removed 3 bases at V and 5 bases at J, leaving 2 bases unmatched. The CDR3 covers 13 residues. Looked up from germline, CDR1 is MNHNS and CDR2 is SASEGT. The CDR3 reads CASSDGQGYGYTF. The CDR3 DNA follows: TGTGCCAGCAGTGACGGACAGGGTTATGGCTACACCTTC.

In this sample, this clonotype turned up many times. The chain links TRBV6-5 to TRBJ1-1; D perhaps matches TRBD1 (5 bases). Trimming removed 5 bases at V and 8 bases at J, with 9 bases between. CDR3 length: 11 amino acids. Germline V CDR1 and CDR2: MNHEY, SVGAGI. CDR3 sequence: CASSGDREAFF. The CDR3 bases are TGTGCCAGCAGTGGAGACAGAGAAGCTTTCTTT.

Only a few counts were recorded for this clonotype. The chain uses TRBV12-3 or TRBV12-4 and TRBJ2-1, with TRBD2 matching 7 bases. J gave up 6 bases and V 6 bases, and 2 bases lay outside the gene matches. This CDR3 is 12 amino acids long. In DNA form, the CDR3 reads TGTGCCAGCAGGTCGGGAGGCAATGAGCAGTTCTTC. It specifies CASRSGGNEQFF.

This clonotype was seen at least ten times. The gene calls are TRBV20-1 and TRBJ1-1, with 11 bases that match TRBD1. Germline CDR1 DFQATT, CDR2 SNEGSKA (reference sequence). The CDR3 spans 16 residues. V trimming: 2 bases; J trimming: 0 bases; junction bases outside the gene matches: 5. The CDR3 nucleotides are TGCAGTGCTAGACCCCCGGGACAGGGGGTGAACACTGAAGCTTTCTTT. Protein product: CSARPPGQGVNTEAFF.

The chain carries TRBV6-5 and TRBJ1-6, with unresolved D. Trimming shortened V by 0 bases and J by 11 bases, and 8 bases separated the two germline ends. Germline CDR1 is MNHEY and CDR2 is SVGAGI. The length of the CDR3 is 13 residues. CDR3 sequence: CASSYSKSAPLHF. DNA of the CDR3: TGTGCCAGCAGTTACTCGAAGTCCGCACCCCTCCACTTT.

This clonotype occurred many times. The chain has TRBV4-1 and TRBJ2-1; the D call may be TRBD1 or TRBD2 (5 bases each). Trimming took off 3 bases at V and 0 bases at J, with 15 bases between the two ends. The CDR3 is 17 residues long. Germline CDR1 reads MGHRA; CDR2 reads YSYEKL. The CDR3 protein is CASSQVRAGSSYNEQFF. DNA for the CDR3: TGCGCCAGCAGCCAGGTCCGTGCAGGGAGCTCCTACAATGAGCAGTTCTTC.

This clonotype was detected ten times or more. Germline and junction disagree at one end, which may indicate a read error. The rearrangement joins TRBV9 to TRBJ2-2; TRBD2 aligns across 10 bases. The length of the CDR3 is 16 residues. From germline, CDR1 is SGDLS and CDR2 YYNGEE. CDR3 in DNA: TGTGCCAGCAGCGTATTTACTAGCGGGGCTCACGGGGAGCTTTTTTTT. The encoded protein is CASSVFTSGAHGELFF.

The table lists this clonotype with many counts. The rearrangement joins TRBV11-2 to TRBJ1-4; D unresolved. The CDR3 is 15 amino acids. Trimming cost V 4 bases and J 8 bases, with 17 bases left between them. Germline CDR1 SGHAT, CDR2 FQNNGV. CDR3 protein: CASSSNEREGEKLFF. The CDR3 bases are TGTGCCAGCAGCTCCAACGAGAGGGAAGGCGAAAAACTGTTTTTT.

The sample holds many counts of this clonotype. This chain connects TRBV27 to TRBJ2-1; TRBD2 aligns across 8 bases. The junction had 2 bases not matched to a gene; V was cut back by 7 bases and J by 0 bases. The germline gives CDR1 MNHEY, CDR2 SMNVEV (reference sequence). The CDR3 totals 14 residues. In DNA, the CDR3 is TGTGCCAGCACCAGCGGGAGCTCCTACAATGAGCAGTTCTTC. Its translation is CASTSGSSYNEQFF.

The chain has TRBV6-2 or TRBV6-3 and TRBJ2-5; 7 nucleotides match TRBD2. V lost 5 bases and J lost 4; bases outside the gene matches: 10. The CDR3 has 15 residues. Germline loops: CDR1 MNHEY, CDR2 SVGEGT. CDR3 residues: CASSKTSVVGETQYF. In nucleotides, the CDR3 is TGTGCCAGCAGTAAAACTAGCGTCGTAGGAGAGACCCAGTACTTC.

This clonotype was detected ten times or more. The chain recombines TRBV12-3 or TRBV12-4 with TRBJ2-5; D uncertain. V was pared by 9 bases and J by 5 bases, with 19 bases between. The CDR3 spans 14 residues. CDR3 region: CASRQARPLETQYF. The CDR3 DNA sequence: TGTGCCAGTCGCCAAGCGCGACCCCTGGAGACCCAGTACTTC.

For this clonotype: An end of the junction does not agree with germline; a read error may underlie this. The V and J genes are TRBV3-1 and TRBJ2-7; no firm D call. Looked up from germline, CDR1 is LGHDT and CDR2 is YNNKEL (reference sequence). CDR3 length equals 14 residues. The CDR3 nucleotides are TGTGCCAGCAGCCAAGATATGAGGCCACGCCCTCAGGACTTC. Translating gives CASSQDMRPRPQDF.

The chain links TRBV5-1 to TRBJ1-2; D is unclear. The CDR3 has 15 residues. V was cut by 0 bases and J by 5 bases, with 14 bases left in between. CDR1 and CDR2 (germline): SGHRS, YFSETQ. CDR3 residues: CASSLEGVGVYGYTF. As DNA, the CDR3 is TGCGCCAGCAGCTTGGAGGGTGTAGGCGTTTATGGCTACACCTTC.